A selection of T cell receptor beta chains follows, all from one sample in a study of T cell responses to AZD1222 COVID-19 vaccine. Only in-frame clones appear in the TCRdb table, and some are missing; sequencing was by immunoSEQ multiplex PCR. The sample lists about 130,000 clones; approximately 94% were seen once. This material consisted of peripheral blood, taken on day 0 of AZD1222 vaccination. The receptor set was obtained from an adult in good health. CDR3s include the opening cysteine and the closing phenylalanine or tryptophan. The order of the fields is CDR3 DNA, CDR3 protein, clone size, J gene, D gene, V gene. D genes are given only for firm matches. Rows give clone size only sometimes, using once, few, many, or a class for an expanded clone.

cdr3_nt: TGTGCCAGCAGCTTACGGGGTTTGGGCACCGGGGAGCTGTTTTTT
cdr3_aa: CASSLRGLGTGELFF
clone_size: -
j_call: TRBJ2-2
d_call: -
v_call: TRBV7-2

cdr3_nt: TGCGCCAGCAGCTTGGGTGGGACTAGCGGCTACAATGAGCAGTTCTTC
cdr3_aa: CASSLGGTSGYNEQFF
clone_size: -
j_call: TRBJ2-1
d_call: TRBD2
v_call: TRBV5-1

cdr3_nt: TGTGCCAGCCAGCGGGGCATCCAAGAGACCCAGTACTTC
cdr3_aa: CASQRGIQETQYF
clone_size: -
j_call: TRBJ2-5
d_call: TRBD2
v_call: TRBV7-2

cdr3_nt: TGCGCCAGCAGCGTGGAAGGCTTTGGGGGTGATACGCAGTATTTT
cdr3_aa: CASSVEGFGGDTQYF
clone_size: -
j_call: TRBJ2-3
d_call: -
v_call: TRBV5-1

cdr3_nt: TGTGCCAGCAGCCCCGGACAGGGTTTTACTAACTATGGCTACACCTTC
cdr3_aa: CASSPGQGFTNYGYTF
clone_size: -
j_call: TRBJ1-2
d_call: TRBD1
v_call: TRBV13

cdr3_nt: TGTGCCAGCAGTTACTCGACTACAAATGAGCAGTTCTTC
cdr3_aa: CASSYSTTNEQFF
clone_size: once
j_call: TRBJ2-1
d_call: -
v_call: TRBV6-2/TRBV6-3

cdr3_nt: TGTGCCAGCAGTCCATTCAGACAGGGGGGCAATCAGCCCCAGCATTTT
cdr3_aa: CASSPFRQGGNQPQHF
clone_size: -
j_call: TRBJ1-5
d_call: TRBD1
v_call: TRBV6-2/TRBV6-3

cdr3_nt: TGTGCCAGCTCCTTGGGGAGCAATCAGCCCCAGCATTTT
cdr3_aa: CASSLGSNQPQHF
clone_size: -
j_call: TRBJ1-5
d_call: -
v_call: TRBV27

cdr3_nt: TGTGCCAGTAGTATAGGCGGCAATCAGCCCCAGCATTTT
cdr3_aa: CASSIGGNQPQHF
clone_size: -
j_call: TRBJ1-5
d_call: -
v_call: TRBV19

cdr3_nt: TGTGCCAGCAGTTCGGGACAGGCCTTAAGTGGCTACACCTTC
cdr3_aa: CASSSGQALSGYTF
clone_size: -
j_call: TRBJ1-2
d_call: TRBD1
v_call: TRBV28

cdr3_nt: TGTGCCATCAGTGAACGACAAGTTAATCAGCCCCAGCATTTT
cdr3_aa: CAISERQVNQPQHF
clone_size: -
j_call: TRBJ1-5
d_call: -
v_call: TRBV10-3

cdr3_nt: TGTGCCAGCAGCCAAACTAGCGGGAGAGGCAGTGAGCAGTTCTTC
cdr3_aa: CASSQTSGRGSEQFF
clone_size: -
j_call: TRBJ2-1
d_call: TRBD2
v_call: TRBV6-5

cdr3_nt: TGCAGCGTTGATCGGGGGGCGGATGGCTACACCTTC
cdr3_aa: CSVDRGADGYTF
clone_size: -
j_call: TRBJ1-2
d_call: -
v_call: TRBV29-1

cdr3_nt: TGTGCCAGTAGTATAGAGGGGCTAGCGGGCTACAATGAGCAGTTCTTC
cdr3_aa: CASSIEGLAGYNEQFF
clone_size: -
j_call: TRBJ2-1
d_call: TRBD2
v_call: TRBV19

cdr3_nt: TGCGCCAGCAGCCAAGTCGACAGCGATAATTCACCCCTCCACTTT
cdr3_aa: CASSQVDSDNSPLHF
clone_size: -
j_call: TRBJ1-6
d_call: -
v_call: TRBV4-1

cdr3_nt: TGTGCCAGCAGTTTGATAAGCGGGAGATTTAGTGAGCAGTTCTTC
cdr3_aa: CASSLISGRFSEQFF
clone_size: once
j_call: TRBJ2-1
d_call: TRBD2
v_call: TRBV28

cdr3_nt: TGTGCCAGCAGTGGGGACAGTTTGCGATATGGCTACACCTTC
cdr3_aa: CASSGDSLRYGYTF
clone_size: -
j_call: TRBJ1-2
d_call: TRBD1
v_call: TRBV2

cdr3_nt: TGTGCCAGCTCCTGGGACAGGGGGGGCACTGAAGCTTTCTTT
cdr3_aa: CASSWDRGGTEAFF
clone_size: -
j_call: TRBJ1-1
d_call: TRBD1
v_call: TRBV18

cdr3_nt: TGCAGCGTCGAAGGGATCTCCTACGAGCAGTACTTC
cdr3_aa: CSVEGISYEQYF
clone_size: -
j_call: TRBJ2-7
d_call: -
v_call: TRBV29-1

cdr3_nt: TGTGCCAGCAGCTTGGAAACAGTTAACTATGGCTACACCTTC
cdr3_aa: CASSLETVNYGYTF
clone_size: -
j_call: TRBJ1-2
d_call: -
v_call: TRBV5-4

cdr3_nt: TGTGCCAGCAGTCTAAACAGGGGGGACACTGAAGCTTTCTTT
cdr3_aa: CASSLNRGDTEAFF
clone_size: -
j_call: TRBJ1-1
d_call: TRBD1
v_call: TRBV6-5

cdr3_nt: TGTGCCAGCAGCGATCGTACTGGAAACACCATATATTTT
cdr3_aa: CASSDRTGNTIYF
clone_size: -
j_call: TRBJ1-3
d_call: -
v_call: TRBV9

cdr3_nt: TGTGCCAGCAGCCAGGAGAAGACAGATTCTGGAAACACCATATATTTT
cdr3_aa: CASSQEKTDSGNTIYF
clone_size: -
j_call: TRBJ1-3
d_call: -
v_call: TRBV4-2

cdr3_nt: TGTGCCAGCAGTTTATTTCGAACTAACTATGGCTACACCTTC
cdr3_aa: CASSLFRTNYGYTF
clone_size: -
j_call: TRBJ1-2
d_call: -
v_call: TRBV28

cdr3_nt: TGTGCCAGCAGTTTGATGGGTAGCGGGATTATTTATACCGGGGAGCTGTTTTTT
cdr3_aa: CASSLMGSGIIYTGELFF
clone_size: -
j_call: TRBJ2-2
d_call: TRBD2
v_call: TRBV28

cdr3_nt: TGTGCCAGCAGTTCGCCGCCATCGAGCTCCTACGAGCAGTACTTC
cdr3_aa: CASSSPPSSSYEQYF
clone_size: -
j_call: TRBJ2-7
d_call: -
v_call: TRBV28

cdr3_nt: TGTGCCAGCAGCTTATTATTTACTCAGGGGACTGAAGCTTTCTTT
cdr3_aa: CASSLLFTQGTEAFF
clone_size: -
j_call: TRBJ1-1
d_call: -
v_call: TRBV7-8

cdr3_nt: TGTGCCACCGGGGGGAGCGGGAGTTCCCACGAGCAGTACTTC
cdr3_aa: CATGGSGSSHEQYF
clone_size: -
j_call: TRBJ2-7
d_call: TRBD2
v_call: TRBV28

cdr3_nt: TGTGCCAGCAGTTTAGGAGTGAACACTGAAGCTTTCTTT
cdr3_aa: CASSLGVNTEAFF
clone_size: -
j_call: TRBJ1-1
d_call: -
v_call: TRBV12-3/TRBV12-4

cdr3_nt: TGCGCCAGCAGCCAACACTTAGCTAACTATGGCTACACCTTC
cdr3_aa: CASSQHLANYGYTF
clone_size: -
j_call: TRBJ1-2
d_call: -
v_call: TRBV4-3

cdr3_nt: TGTGCCCCCGAGCTAGTGAGGAATGAGCAGTTCTTC
cdr3_aa: CAPELVRNEQFF
clone_size: -
j_call: TRBJ2-1
d_call: -
v_call: TRBV28

cdr3_nt: TGTGCCAGCAGCCCGAGGGACCTGAGCTCCTACGAGCAGTACTTC
cdr3_aa: CASSPRDLSSYEQYF
clone_size: -
j_call: TRBJ2-7
d_call: -
v_call: TRBV3-1/TRBV3-2

cdr3_nt: TGTGCCAGCAGTTTCGGCCCTCTAGGCTACACCTTC
cdr3_aa: CASSFGPLGYTF
clone_size: -
j_call: TRBJ1-2
d_call: -
v_call: TRBV28